Presented here are 17 T cell receptor beta chains from one specimen sequenced in a study of control samples from healthy donors and cancer patients. Assay: immunoSEQ multiplex PCR; the TCRdb copy retains only in-frame clones and omits some. Counted here are about 150,000 clones, more than 85% occurring once; the ten biggest clones make up around 5.4%. The sequenced material came from blood. These TCRs come from a man between 18 and 35 years old in good health.

The CDR3 coding sequence is TGTGCCAGCATACAGAATGGGGTACCTGAAGCTTTCTTT. The encoded protein is CASIQNGVPEAFF. The gene calls are TRBV6-5 and TRBJ1-1; D ambiguous. The germline gives CDR1 MNHEY, CDR2 SVGAGI. This CDR3 spans 13 amino acids. V dropped 7 bases and J dropped 6 bases, with 15 bases sitting between them.

This rearrangement joins TRBV7-2 to TRBJ1-1; the D is unclear. The V end lost 11 bases, the J end lost 6 bases, and 16 bases lay between the germline ends. The CDR3 extends over 12 amino acids. Germline V gene sequence: CDR1 SGHTA, CDR2 FQGNSA. Here the CDR3 DNA reads TGTGCCGGGAGGAATTCAGGCGCTGAAGCTTTCTTT. It specifies CAGRNSGAEAFF.

The sample holds a few counts of this clone. The rearrangement links TRBV9 to TRBJ2-3, with 10 bases fitting TRBD2. The V segment lost 1 base and the J segment 4 bases; nucleotides outside the gene matches: 18. The CDR3 extends over 20 amino acids. Germline loops: CDR1 SGDLS, CDR2 YYNGEE. The CDR3 region has the DNA TGTGCCAGCAGCGTAATGCCCAGCGGGGGGGCCGGATCTGTACCAGATACGCAGTATTTT. Protein product: CASSVMPSGGAGSVPDTQYF.

The J gene is TRBJ2-1, the V gene TRBV10-3; TRBD2 aligns across 12 bases. With 4 bases clipped from V and 10 bases from J, the junction kept 8 bases outside the gene matches. CDR1 is ENHRY, CDR2 SYGVKD, per germline. CDR3 length equals 15 residues. CDR3 sequence (DNA): TGTGCCATCAGTGGCTCTAGCGGGGGGGCCAACGAGCAGTTCTTC. Amino acids: CAISGSSGGANEQFF.

The genes are TRBV6-5 and TRBJ2-3; D possibly corresponds to TRBD2 (6 bases). CDR1 MNHEY and CDR2 SVGAGI come from the germline V gene. This CDR3 comprises 13 residues. V was pared by 7 bases and J by 4 bases, with 12 bases between. CDR3 protein: CASNRGGADTQYF. Here the CDR3 DNA reads TGTGCCAGCAATCGGGGCGGGGCAGATACGCAGTATTTT.

The chain recombines TRBV12-3 or TRBV12-4 with TRBJ1-1; maybe TRBD1 (5 bases). The length of the CDR3 is 11 residues. Trimming cost V 3 bases and J 10 bases, with 9 bases left between them. The CDR3 region is CASSLGTGAFF. The CDR3 DNA reads TGTGCCAGCAGTTTGGGGACGGGAGCTTTCTTT.

The chain recombines TRBV30 with TRBJ1-5; 10 bases fit TRBD1. Germline V gene lookup returns CDR1 GTSNPN and CDR2 SVGIG (reference sequence). V dropped 2 bases and J dropped 4; count of bases not matched to a gene: 5. The CDR3 spans 15 residues. Here the CDR3 reads CAWSFGTGENQPQHF. In DNA, the CDR3 is TGTGCCTGGAGTTTCGGGACAGGGGAAAATCAGCCCCAGCATTTT.

This clone was recorded a few times. The rearrangement links TRBV5-6 to TRBJ2-7; 9 positions agree with TRBD1. The junction had 4 bases not matched to a gene; V was cut back by 2 bases and J by 4 bases. CDR1 and CDR2 (germline): SGHDT, YYEEEE. CDR3 length equals 14 residues. CDR3: CASSLGTGIYEQYF. CDR3 sequence (DNA): TGTGCCAGCAGCTTAGGGACAGGGATTTACGAGCAGTACTTC.

The chain combines TRBV30 with TRBJ1-1; D gene unclear. Germline CDR1 GTSNPN, CDR2 SVGIG (reference sequence). This CDR3 comprises 12 residues. The ends were cut back, 3 bases at V and 3 bases at J, with 8 bases in the middle. In DNA form, the CDR3 reads TGTGCCTGGAGACTACCTTACACTGAAGCTTTCTTT. Its translation is CAWRLPYTEAFF.

This clone was seen just once. The chain uses TRBV28 and TRBJ1-1, with D maybe TRBD1 (6 bases). The CDR3 extends over 17 amino acids. V lost 5 bases and J 1 base, leaving 20 bases between the germline ends. Germline loops: CDR1 MDHEN, CDR2 SYDVKM. The CDR3 bases are TGTGCCAGCAGTAGTTTCCTACAGGACAGAAAGAACACTGAAGCTTTCTTT. Its protein product is CASSSFLQDRKNTEAFF.

The genes are TRBV10-3 and TRBJ1-2; tentatively, D is TRBD1 (5 bases). From germline, CDR1 is ENHRY and CDR2 SYGVKD. This CDR3 comprises 15 residues. V was trimmed by 10 bases and J by 4 bases, leaving 22 bases between them. The CDR3 DNA follows: TGTGCCACGTCGGAGGGGCCGGGTTGGAGCTATGGCTACACCTTC. Its protein is CATSEGPGWSYGYTF.

This clone was seen just once. This chain links TRBV5-1 with TRBJ1-4, with a tentative D call TRBD1 (5 bases). The CDR3 length is 15 residues. Germline CDR1 is SGHRS and CDR2 is YFSETQ. V dropped 0 bases and J dropped 4 bases, with 10 bases sitting between them. The CDR3 reads CASSLGDRRNEKLFF. CDR3 in DNA: TGCGCCAGCAGCTTGGGGGACCGCCGTAATGAAAAACTGTTTTTT.

This clone has a single count. The rearrangement joins TRBV5-6 to TRBJ1-2; the match to TRBD1 covers 8 bases. This CDR3 has 13 residues. CDR1 and CDR2 from the germline V gene are SGHDT and YYEEEE. The ends lost 0 bases at V and 8 bases at J; junction bases unmatched: 3. This CDR3 is CASSLGRQGGYTF. The CDR3 coding sequence is TGTGCCAGCAGCTTGGGGCGACAGGGGGGCTACACCTTC.

The chain is built from TRBV7-9 and TRBJ2-7, with a possible D match to TRBD2 (6 bases). The CDR3 has 16 amino acids. The V end lost 5 bases, the J end lost 1 base, and 18 bases lay between the germline ends. Germline CDR1 reads SEHNR; CDR2 reads FQNEAQ (reference sequence). The CDR3 DNA follows: TGTGCCAGCAGCATATGGACCTCCCGGGGGTCCTACGAGCAGTACTTC. Amino acids: CASSIWTSRGSYEQYF.

The chain couples TRBV11-2 to TRBJ2-1; perhaps D is TRBD1 or TRBD2 (6 bases each). Germline CDR1 SGHAT, CDR2 FQNNGV. This CDR3 has 14 residues. V dropped 2 bases and J dropped 9 bases, with 14 bases sitting between them. The CDR3, as DNA: TGTGCCAGCAGCTTAAGTCGGGGGCAAAGTGAGCAGTTCTTC. It is translated as CASSLSRGQSEQFF.

The genes are TRBV27 and TRBJ1-1; 7 bases fit TRBD1. The V and J ends lost 10 bases and 0 bases, in that order; junction bases with no gene match: 8. The CDR3 has 14 amino acids. Germline V gene lookup returns CDR1 MNHEY and CDR2 SMNVEV (reference sequence). As DNA, the CDR3 is TGTGCCACACAGGGGAGGGACATGAACACTGAAGCTTTCTTT. This encodes CATQGRDMNTEAFF.

This chain links TRBV7-2 with TRBJ2-3, with 8 bases matching TRBD1. This CDR3 spans 14 amino acids. Trimming at V came to 4 bases and at J to 3 bases, leaving 3 bases not matched to a gene. Germline assignment: CDR1 SGHTA and CDR2 FQGNSA. The CDR3 DNA sequence: TGTGCCAGCAGCTGGGACAGGCAAACAGATACGCAGTATTTT. This sequence encodes CASSWDRQTDTQYF.